Listed here are 17 T cell receptor beta chains from one sample, sequenced in a study of T cells after yellow fever vaccination. TCRdb called the 5' RACE reads again in MiXCR, with one record for every CDR3 protein. The table lists hundreds of thousands of distinct CDR3 sequences, 10% to 15% of them singletons, with about 16% in the top ten. Sequencing was performed on PBMCs, taken on the day of the yellow fever booster vaccination. All receptors come from a man aged 25-40 years who received the YFV17D yellow fever vaccine.

This clonotype appeared a few times. The chain employs TRBV7-2 and TRBJ2-5, with D hard to call. The germline gives CDR1 SGHTA, CDR2 FQGNSA. Trimming took 5 bases from V and 4 from J, leaving 11 bases between them. The CDR3 runs to 13 residues. The CDR3 is CASSRASGETQYF. Written as DNA, the CDR3 is TGTGCCAGCAGCCGGGCTTCGGGAGAGACCCAGTACTTC.

This clonotype has only a few counts. The chain links TRBV7-2 to TRBJ2-1; TRBD2 matches 11 bases. The J segment lost 8 bases and the V segment lost 4 bases, leaving 7 bases of the junction unmatched. Germline V CDR1 and CDR2: SGHTA, FQGNSA. This CDR3 is built from 15 residues. CDR3 DNA sequence: TGTGCCAGCAGCTCGACTAGCGGGGTTGGGGATGAGCAGTTCTTC. This codes for CASSSTSGVGDEQFF.

At least ten counts were recorded for this clonotype. CDR3 sequence (DNA): TGTGCCAGCTCGCCGGGGCGGGAGGGCCGTTTCAGCGGGGAGCTGTTTTTT. It translates to CASSPGREGRFSGELFF. The V gene is TRBV6-2 or TRBV6-3, the J gene TRBJ2-2; 9 nucleotides align to TRBD2. The CDR3 extends over 17 amino acids. Germline V lookup: CDR1 MNHEY, CDR2 SVGEGT. Trimming took 8 bases from V and 7 from J; bases not matched to a gene: 17.

The rearrangement joins TRBV5-4 to TRBJ2-7; 7 positions agree with TRBD1. The CDR3 loop spans 15 amino acids. V lost 3 bases, J lost 3 bases, and 9 bases stayed unmatched. CDR1 SGHNT and CDR2 YYREEE come from the germline V gene (reference sequence). The CDR3 sequence is CASSSTDRADYEQYF. For the CDR3, the DNA is TGTGCCAGCAGCTCTACCGACAGGGCGGACTACGAGCAGTACTTC.

This clonotype has just a few counts. The chain couples TRBV28 to TRBJ2-1; 7 bases map to TRBD2. The CDR3 covers 14 residues. Germline V gene data show CDR1 as MDHEN and CDR2 as SYDVKM. Trimming cost V 2 bases and J 6 bases; bases outside gene matches: 4. The CDR3 coding sequence is TGTGCCAGCAGTTTAAGGACTAGAAGCAATGAGCAGTTCTTC. Residues: CASSLRTRSNEQFF.

This clonotype has only a few counts. The chain combines TRBV7-9 with TRBJ2-2, with D possibly matching TRBD1 (5 bases). CDR3 length: 13 residues. Trimming took off 5 bases at V and 13 bases at J, with 17 bases between the two ends. Looked up from germline, CDR1 is SEHNR and CDR2 is FQNEAQ (reference sequence). The CDR3 loop is CASSRQTATGLFF. The DNA of the CDR3 is TGTGCCAGCAGCAGACAGACAGCCACAGGGCTGTTTTTT.

This chain joins TRBV21-1 and TRBJ2-2; the D segment call TRBD2 is taken from the table without a DNA check. TRBV21-1 is recorded as a pseudogene. This CDR3 contains 15 residues. CDR3: CASPKGGREVGELFF. DNA for the CDR3: TGTGCCAGCCCAAAAGGAGGCAGGGAGGTCGGGGAGCTGTTTTTT.

This clonotype occurred a few times. The genes are TRBV6-1 and TRBJ2-1, with D perhaps matching TRBD2 (5 bases). This CDR3 has 16 amino acids. The germline V gene encodes CDR1 MNHNS and CDR2 SASEGT. Deletions cut 5 bases from V and 4 bases from J, with 18 bases between. The CDR3 sequence is CASSPARARGYNEQFF. CDR3 coding DNA: TGTGCCAGCAGTCCGGCCCGGGCCCGGGGTTACAATGAGCAGTTCTTC.

This CDR3 is CASSDFGTNTEAFF. DNA of the CDR3: TGTGCCAGCAGTGATTTCGGCACCAACACTGAAGCTTTCTTT. The chain joins TRBV25-1 to TRBJ1-1; unclear D gene. The CDR3 extends over 14 amino acids. Germline values: CDR1 MGHDK, CDR2 SYGVNS. V shed 3 bases and J shed 2 bases, with 10 bases lying between them.

This clonotype was counted between two and nine times. The rearrangement uses TRBV9 and TRBJ2-3; TRBD1 might be the D (6 bases). The CDR3 length is 14 residues. The germline gives CDR1 SGDLS, CDR2 YYNGEE. The V end lost 0 bases, the J end lost 5 bases, and 10 bases lay between the germline ends. The CDR3 loop reads CASSVAQGQDTQYF. The CDR3 nucleotides read TGTGCCAGCAGCGTAGCGCAGGGACAAGATACGCAGTATTTT.

This clonotype was counted ten times or more. V usage is TRBV12-3 or TRBV12-4 and J usage is TRBJ1-2, with TRBD1 as a possible D gene (5 bases). V was cut by 5 bases and J by 2 bases, with 6 bases left in between. The CDR3 is 12 residues long. Written as DNA, the CDR3 is TGTGCCAGCAGTAGACAGAACTATGGCTACACCTTC. Amino acids: CASSRQNYGYTF.

J is TRBJ1-1 and V is TRBV18, with TRBD1 as a possible D gene (6 bases). Germline CDR1 and CDR2: KGHSH and LQKENI. CDR3 length equals 18 residues. The V end was cut by 3 bases, the J end by 2 bases, with 22 bases between. Here the CDR3 reads CASSPSLAGGGFNTEAFF. The CDR3 region has the DNA TGTGCCAGCTCACCGTCTTTGGCCGGCGGGGGCTTTAACACTGAAGCTTTCTTT.

This clonotype was seen at least ten times. This sequence joins TRBV20-1 and TRBJ2-7, with unresolved D. Germline V gene data show CDR1 as DFQATT and CDR2 as SNEGSKA (reference sequence). Trimming stripped 4 bases from V and 0 bases from J, with 16 bases between. The CDR3 is 15 residues long. The CDR3 DNA reads TGCAGTGCTACCCCTCAGCGTAGGAGCTCCTACGAGCAGTACTTC. Translating it yields CSATPQRRSSYEQYF.

Only a few counts were recorded for this clonotype. V and J are TRBV14 and TRBJ2-3; unclear D gene. Between the trimmed V and J ends, which lost 3 bases and 2 bases, there was a span of 3 bases. Germline CDR1 SGHDN, CDR2 FVKESK. The CDR3 runs to 12 residues. CDR3 in amino acids: CASSHNTDTQYF. The CDR3 DNA follows: TGTGCCAGCAGCCATAACACAGATACGCAGTATTTT.

This clonotype was seen at least ten times. This chain connects TRBV6-2 or TRBV6-3 to TRBJ2-7, with 7 bases that match TRBD1. This CDR3 spans 14 amino acids. The V segment lost 2 bases and the J segment 3 bases; nucleotides outside the gene matches: 4. Germline V gives CDR1 MNHEY, CDR2 SVGEGT. CDR3 DNA sequence: TGTGCCAGCAGTTACGGGACAGCTTTCTACGAGCAGTACTTC. This encodes CASSYGTAFYEQYF.

The chain joins TRBV7-2 to TRBJ2-1, with D tentatively TRBD2 (6 bases). Per the germline V gene, CDR1 is SGHTA and CDR2 is FQGNSA. The CDR3 covers 16 residues. V was cut by 4 bases and J by 4 bases, with 17 bases left in between. The DNA for the CDR3 is TGTGCCAGCAGCTACCAAATCGGGGGTGGGTACAATGAGCAGTTCTTC. As protein: CASSYQIGGGYNEQFF.

The sample holds a few counts of this clonotype. This chain connects TRBV28 to TRBJ2-5, with unresolved D. Deletions cut 5 bases from V and 7 bases from J, with 11 bases between. Germline assignment: CDR1 MDHEN and CDR2 SYDVKM. The CDR3 contains 12 residues. Here the CDR3 DNA reads TGTGCCAGCAGTCTCTTTAGCCGGACCCAGTACTTC. Protein: CASSLFSRTQYF.